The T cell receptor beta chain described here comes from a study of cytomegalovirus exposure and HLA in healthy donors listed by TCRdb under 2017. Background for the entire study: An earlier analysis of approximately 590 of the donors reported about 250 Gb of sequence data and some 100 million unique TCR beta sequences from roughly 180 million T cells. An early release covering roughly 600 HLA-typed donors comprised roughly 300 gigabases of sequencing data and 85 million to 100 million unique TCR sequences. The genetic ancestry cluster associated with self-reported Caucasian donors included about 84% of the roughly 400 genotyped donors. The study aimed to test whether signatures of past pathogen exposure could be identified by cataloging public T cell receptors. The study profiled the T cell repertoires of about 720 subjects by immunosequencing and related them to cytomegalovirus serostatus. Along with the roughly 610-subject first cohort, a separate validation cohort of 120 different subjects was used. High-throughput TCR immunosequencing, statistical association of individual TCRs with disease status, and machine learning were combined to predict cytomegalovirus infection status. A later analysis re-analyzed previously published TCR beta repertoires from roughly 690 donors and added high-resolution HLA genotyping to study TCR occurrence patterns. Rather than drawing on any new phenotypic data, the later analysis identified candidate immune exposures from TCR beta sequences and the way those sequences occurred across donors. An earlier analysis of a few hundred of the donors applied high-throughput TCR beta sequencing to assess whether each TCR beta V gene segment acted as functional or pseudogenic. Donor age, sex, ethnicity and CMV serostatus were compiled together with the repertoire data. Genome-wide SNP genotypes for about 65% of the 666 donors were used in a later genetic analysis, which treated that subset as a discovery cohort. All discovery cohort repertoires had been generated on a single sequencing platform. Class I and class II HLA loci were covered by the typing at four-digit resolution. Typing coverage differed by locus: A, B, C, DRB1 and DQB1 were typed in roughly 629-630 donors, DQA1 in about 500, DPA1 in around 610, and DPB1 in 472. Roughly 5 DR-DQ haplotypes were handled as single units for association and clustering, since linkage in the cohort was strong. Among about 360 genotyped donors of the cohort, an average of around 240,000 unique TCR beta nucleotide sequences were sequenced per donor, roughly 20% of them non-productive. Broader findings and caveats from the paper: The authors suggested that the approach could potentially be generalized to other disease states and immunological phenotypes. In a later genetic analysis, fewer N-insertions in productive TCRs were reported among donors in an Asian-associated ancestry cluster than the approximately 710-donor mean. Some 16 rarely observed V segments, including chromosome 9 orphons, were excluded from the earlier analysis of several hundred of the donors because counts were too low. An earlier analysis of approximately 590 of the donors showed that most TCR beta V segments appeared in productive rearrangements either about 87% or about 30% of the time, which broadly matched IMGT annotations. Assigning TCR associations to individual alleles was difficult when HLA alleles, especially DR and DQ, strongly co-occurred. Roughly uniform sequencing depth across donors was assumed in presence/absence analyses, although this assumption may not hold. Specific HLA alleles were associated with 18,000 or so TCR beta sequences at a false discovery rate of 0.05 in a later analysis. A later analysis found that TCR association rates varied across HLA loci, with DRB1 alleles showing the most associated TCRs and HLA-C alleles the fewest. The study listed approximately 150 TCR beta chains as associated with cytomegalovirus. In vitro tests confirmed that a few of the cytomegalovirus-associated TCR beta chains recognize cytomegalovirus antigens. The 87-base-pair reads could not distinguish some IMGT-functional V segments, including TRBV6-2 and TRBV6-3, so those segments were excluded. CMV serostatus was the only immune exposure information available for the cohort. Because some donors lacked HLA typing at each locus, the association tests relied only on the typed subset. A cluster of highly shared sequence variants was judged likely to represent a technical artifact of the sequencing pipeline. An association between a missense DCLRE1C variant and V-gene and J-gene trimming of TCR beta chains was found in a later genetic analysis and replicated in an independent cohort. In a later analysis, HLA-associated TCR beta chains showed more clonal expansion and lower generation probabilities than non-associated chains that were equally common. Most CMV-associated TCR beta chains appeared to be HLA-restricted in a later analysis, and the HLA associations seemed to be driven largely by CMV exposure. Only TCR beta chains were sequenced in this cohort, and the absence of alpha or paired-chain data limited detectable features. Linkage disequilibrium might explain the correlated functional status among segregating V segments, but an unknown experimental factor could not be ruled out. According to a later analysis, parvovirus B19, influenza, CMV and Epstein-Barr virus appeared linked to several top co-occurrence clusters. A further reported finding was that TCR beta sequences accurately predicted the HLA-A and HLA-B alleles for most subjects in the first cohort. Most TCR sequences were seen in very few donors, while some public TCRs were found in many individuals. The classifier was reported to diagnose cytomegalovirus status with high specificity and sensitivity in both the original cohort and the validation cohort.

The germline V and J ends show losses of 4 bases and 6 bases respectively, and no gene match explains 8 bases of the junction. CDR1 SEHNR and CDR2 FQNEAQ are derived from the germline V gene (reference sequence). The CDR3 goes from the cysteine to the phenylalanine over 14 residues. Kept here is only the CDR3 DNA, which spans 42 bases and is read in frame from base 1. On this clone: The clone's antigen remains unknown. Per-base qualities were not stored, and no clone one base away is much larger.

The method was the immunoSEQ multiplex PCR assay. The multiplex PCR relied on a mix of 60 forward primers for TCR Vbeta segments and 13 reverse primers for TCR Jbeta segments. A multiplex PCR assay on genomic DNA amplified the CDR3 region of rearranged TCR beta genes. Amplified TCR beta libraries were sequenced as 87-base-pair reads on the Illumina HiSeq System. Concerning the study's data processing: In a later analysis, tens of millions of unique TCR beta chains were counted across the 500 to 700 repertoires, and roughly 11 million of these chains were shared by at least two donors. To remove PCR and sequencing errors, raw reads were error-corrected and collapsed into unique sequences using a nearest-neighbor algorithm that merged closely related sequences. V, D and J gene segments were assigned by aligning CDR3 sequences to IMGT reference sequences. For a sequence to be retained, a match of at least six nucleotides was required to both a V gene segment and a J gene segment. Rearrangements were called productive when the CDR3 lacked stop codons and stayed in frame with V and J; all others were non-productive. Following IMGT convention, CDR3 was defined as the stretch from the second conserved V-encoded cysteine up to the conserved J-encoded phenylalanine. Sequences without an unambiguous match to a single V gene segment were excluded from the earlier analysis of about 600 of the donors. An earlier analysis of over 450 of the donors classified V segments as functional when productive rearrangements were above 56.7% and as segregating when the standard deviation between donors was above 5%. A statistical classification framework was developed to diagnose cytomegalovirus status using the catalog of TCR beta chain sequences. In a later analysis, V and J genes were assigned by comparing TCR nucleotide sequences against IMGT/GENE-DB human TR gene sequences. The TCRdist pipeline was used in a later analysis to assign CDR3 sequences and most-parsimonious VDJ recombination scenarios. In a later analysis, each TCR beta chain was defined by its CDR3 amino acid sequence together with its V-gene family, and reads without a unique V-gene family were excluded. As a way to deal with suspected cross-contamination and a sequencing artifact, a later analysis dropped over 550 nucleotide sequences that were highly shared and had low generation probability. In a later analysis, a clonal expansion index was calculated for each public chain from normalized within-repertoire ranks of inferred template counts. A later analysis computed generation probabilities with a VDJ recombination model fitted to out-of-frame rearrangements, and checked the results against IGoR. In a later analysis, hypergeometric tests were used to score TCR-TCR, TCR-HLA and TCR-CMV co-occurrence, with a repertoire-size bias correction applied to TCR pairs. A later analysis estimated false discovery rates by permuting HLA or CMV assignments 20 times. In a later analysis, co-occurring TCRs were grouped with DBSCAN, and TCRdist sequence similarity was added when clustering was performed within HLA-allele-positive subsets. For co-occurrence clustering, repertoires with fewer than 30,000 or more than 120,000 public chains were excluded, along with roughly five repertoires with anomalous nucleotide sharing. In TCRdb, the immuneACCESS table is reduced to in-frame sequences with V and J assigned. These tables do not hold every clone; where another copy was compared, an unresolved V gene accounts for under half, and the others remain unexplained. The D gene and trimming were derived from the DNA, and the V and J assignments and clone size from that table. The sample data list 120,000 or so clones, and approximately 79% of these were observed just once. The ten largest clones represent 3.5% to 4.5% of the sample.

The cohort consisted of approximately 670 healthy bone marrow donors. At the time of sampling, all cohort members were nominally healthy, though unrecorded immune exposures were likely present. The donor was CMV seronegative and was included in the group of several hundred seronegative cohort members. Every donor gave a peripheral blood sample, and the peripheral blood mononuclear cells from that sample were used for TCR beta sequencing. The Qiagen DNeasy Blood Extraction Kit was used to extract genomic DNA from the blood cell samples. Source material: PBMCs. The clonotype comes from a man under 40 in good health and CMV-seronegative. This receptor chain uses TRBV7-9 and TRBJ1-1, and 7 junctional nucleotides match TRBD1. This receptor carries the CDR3 CASSSSGTDAEAFF. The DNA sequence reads TGTGCCAGCAGCTCATCCGGGACAGACGCTGAAGCTTTCTTT.